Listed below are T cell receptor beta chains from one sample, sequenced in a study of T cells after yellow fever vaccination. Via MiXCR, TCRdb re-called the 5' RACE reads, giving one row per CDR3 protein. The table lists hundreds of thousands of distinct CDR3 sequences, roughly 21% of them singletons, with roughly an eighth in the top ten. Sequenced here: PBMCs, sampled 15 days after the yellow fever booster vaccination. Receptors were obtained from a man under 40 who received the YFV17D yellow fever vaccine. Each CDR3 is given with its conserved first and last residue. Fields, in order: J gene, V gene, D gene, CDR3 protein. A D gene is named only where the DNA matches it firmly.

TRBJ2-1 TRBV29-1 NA CSVPRKGAYNEQFF
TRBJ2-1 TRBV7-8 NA CASSLVRVSYNEQFF
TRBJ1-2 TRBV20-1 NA CSAKGVRATGYTF
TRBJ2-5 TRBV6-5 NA CASSYLRADFEIKTQYF
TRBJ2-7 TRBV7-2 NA CASSLKKGAYEQYF
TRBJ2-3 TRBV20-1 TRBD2 CSASGLAGATDTQYF
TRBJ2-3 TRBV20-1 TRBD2 CSARIAGSTDTQYF
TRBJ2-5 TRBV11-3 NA CASSLTWQETQYF
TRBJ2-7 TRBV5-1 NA CASSFSEFLVRGAHYEQYF
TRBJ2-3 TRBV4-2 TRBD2 CASSQDSASGNTQYF
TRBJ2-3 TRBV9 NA CASSEGETSTPPDTQYF
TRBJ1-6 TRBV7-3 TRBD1 CASSLMGRGQAYSPLHF
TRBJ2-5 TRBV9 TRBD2 CASSVTLAGGHETQYF
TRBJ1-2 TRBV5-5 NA CASSLGGISNYGYTF
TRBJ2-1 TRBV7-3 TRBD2 CASSKGTSHEQFF
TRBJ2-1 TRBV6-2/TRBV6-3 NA CASSPGTGVPYNEQFF
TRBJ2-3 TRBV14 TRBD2 CASSHRTSGSTDTQYF
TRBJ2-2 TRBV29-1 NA CSVVTGAGELFF
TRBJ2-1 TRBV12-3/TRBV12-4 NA CASSLAGAQPVGEQFF
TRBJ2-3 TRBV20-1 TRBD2 CSASSSGGTDTQYF
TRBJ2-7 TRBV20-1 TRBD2 CSAPSGWLAGGFYEQYF
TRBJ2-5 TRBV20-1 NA CSARWETYQETQYF
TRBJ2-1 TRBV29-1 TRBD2 CSVGGGRAAEQFF
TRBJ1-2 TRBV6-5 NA CASSYSNRPNSYYGYTF
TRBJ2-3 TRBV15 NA CATSREGGLRTDTQYF
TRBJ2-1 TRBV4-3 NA CASSQGLGYNEQFF
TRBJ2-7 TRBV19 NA CASSPGSGEQYF
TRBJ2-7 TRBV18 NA CASSPAREQYF
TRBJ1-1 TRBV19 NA CASSIDRDTEAFF
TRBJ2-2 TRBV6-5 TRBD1 CASSYSRGRGNANTGELFF
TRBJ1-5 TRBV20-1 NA CSARQHSNQPQHF
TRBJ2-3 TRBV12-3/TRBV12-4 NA CASSFGGAVGTQYF
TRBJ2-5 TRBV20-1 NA CSADPGAQYF
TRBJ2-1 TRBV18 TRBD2 CASSPEAGVSYNEQFF
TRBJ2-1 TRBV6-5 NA CASSYRHPYNEQFF
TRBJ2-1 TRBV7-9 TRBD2 CASSGLAGRNEQFF